The next 18 T cell receptor beta chains were all read from a single sample in a study of T and B cells in COVID-19 patients. TRB was amplified from approximately 250-480 ng of blood genomic DNA. BIOMED2 TRB-A/B primer pools were used in multiplex TRB PCR. TCRdb reprocessed the multiplex PCR reads with MiXCR, giving one entry per CDR3 protein. The sample shows a few hundred distinct CDR3 sequences, about a fifth of them seen only once. Sequencing was carried out using blood. The receptors here all came from a human donor with active COVID-19.

The genes are TRBV19 and TRBJ2-2, with TRBD2 identical over 14 bases. The germline V gene encodes CDR1 LNHDA and CDR2 SQIVND (reference sequence). The CDR3 has 21 amino acids. The V and J ends lost 4 bases and 4 bases, in that order; junction bases with no gene match: 17. In DNA, the CDR3 is TGTGCCAGTAGTACGGACAGGGCGACTAGCGGGGGGGGATGGGGCACCGGGGAGCTGTTTTTT. Protein product: CASSTDRATSGGGWGTGELFF.

V is TRBV6-5 and J is TRBJ1-5; 9 nucleotides line up with TRBD1. Germline-derived CDR1 and CDR2 are MNHEY and SVGAGI. V lost 5 bases and J lost 7; bases outside the gene matches: 6. This CDR3 contains 14 residues. The CDR3 region is CASSVGTGRQPQHF. CDR3 DNA: TGTGCCAGCAGTGTCGGGACAGGGCGGCAGCCCCAGCATTTT.

The chain combines TRBV5-4 with TRBJ1-6; 7 bases are a match to TRBD1. Trimming at V came to 0 bases and at J to 8 bases, leaving 11 bases not matched to a gene. From germline, CDR1 is SGHNT and CDR2 YYREEE (reference sequence). The CDR3 has 17 amino acids. CDR3 protein: CASSLEGGGGIYSPLHF. The CDR3 DNA sequence: TGTGCCAGCAGCTTGGAGGGCGGAGGGGGCATATATTCACCCCTCCACTTT. Filled out from reference TRBV5-4 and TRBJ1-6, the complete variable domain reads ETGVTQSPTHLIKTRGQQVTLRCSSQSGHNTVSWYQQALGQGPQFIFQYYREEENGRGNFPPRFSGLQFPNYSSELNVNALELDDSALYLCASSLEGGGGIYSPLHFGNGTRLTVT.

Comment on this clonotype: A clone one base away is much larger, so this may be a read error. This chain connects TRBV30 to TRBJ1-1; D not certain. The CDR3 is made up of 15 amino acids. V shed 4 bases and J shed 0 bases, with 15 bases lying between them. Per germline, CDR1 GTSNPN and CDR2 SVGIG (reference sequence). DNA of the CDR3: TGTGCCTGGACCCGCCAAAAGGGCTTGAACACTGAAGCTTTCTTT. Amino acid sequence: CAWTRQKGLNTEAFF.

The chain joins TRBV5-6 to TRBJ1-3; 10 nucleotides agree with TRBD1. CDR1 and CDR2 from the germline V gene are SGHDT and YYEEEE. With V trimmed by 0 bases and J by 5 bases, 2 bases remained unmatched. The CDR3 covers 15 residues. Here the CDR3 DNA reads TGTGCCAGCAGCTTGGGGGACAGGGGTCGAAACACCATATATTTT. Residues: CASSLGDRGRNTIYF.

This clonotype is labeled as large. The chain employs TRBV6-2 or TRBV6-3 and TRBJ2-5, with D perhaps matching TRBD2 (5 bases). The CDR3 is 15 amino acids. V was shortened by 0 bases and J by 5 bases, with 13 bases between the two germline ends. Germline assignment: CDR1 MNHEY and CDR2 SVGEGT. CDR3 DNA: TGTGCCAGCAGTTACTCCGGACTGAGAGGGGAGACCCAGTACTTC. Translation gives CASSYSGLRGETQYF.

This clonotype is large in the sample. The chain links TRBV5-6 to TRBJ2-2; D ambiguous. Germline V gives CDR1 SGHDT, CDR2 YYEEEE. Trimming removed 0 bases from V and 4 bases from J, with 7 bases in between. The CDR3 length is 14 residues. DNA for the CDR3: TGTGCCAGCAGCTTGGCGGTGAGCACCGGGGAGCTGTTTTTT. The encoded protein is CASSLAVSTGELFF.

Relative to its sample, this clonotype is medium-sized. The chain links TRBV6-6 to TRBJ1-5, with 9 bases fitting TRBD1. The junction had 6 bases not matched to a gene; V was cut back by 0 bases and J by 0 bases. Per germline, CDR1 MNHNY and CDR2 SVGAGI (reference sequence). The CDR3 has 18 amino acids. The CDR3 nucleotides are TGTGCCAGCAGTTACTCGGACAGGGGTCGTTATAGCAATCAGCCCCAGCATTTT. Amino acids: CASSYSDRGRYSNQPQHF.

The V gene is TRBV5-6, the J gene TRBJ2-1; TRBD2 matches at 16 bases. The CDR3 runs 16 residues. Losses at the gene ends were 5 bases for V and 8 bases for J; bases not matched to a gene: 7. Germline V gene lookup returns CDR1 SGHDT and CDR2 YYEEEE. The CDR3 region has the DNA TGTGCCAGCAGGCTGGGACTAGCGGGAGGGCGGGATGAGCAGTTCTTC. Encoded protein: CASRLGLAGGRDEQFF.

This chain joins TRBV5-6 and TRBJ2-2, with 10 bases identical to TRBD2. Germline lookup yields CDR1 SGHDT and CDR2 YYEEEE. This CDR3 contains 16 residues. With V trimmed by 5 bases and J by 2 bases, 6 bases remained unmatched. This chain's CDR3 is CASRLGLAHNTGELFF. CDR3 sequence (DNA): TGTGCCAGCAGGCTGGGACTAGCGCACAACACCGGGGAGCTGTTTTTT.

This clonotype was picked up a small number of times. The rearrangement uses TRBV4-3 and TRBJ2-2; D is unresolved. V was shortened by 0 bases and J by 8 bases, with 10 bases between the two germline ends. This CDR3 region has 14 residues. Germline CDR1 is LGHNA and CDR2 is YSLEER. CDR3 nucleotide sequence: TGCGCCAGCAGCCAAGATCCGGCATCAGGGGAGCTGTTTTTT. The encoded protein is CASSQDPASGELFF.

Points on this clonotype: The final CDR3 position lacks the conserved phenylalanine or tryptophan, pointing to a likely read error. It is unclear where the CDR3 begins or ends on the DNA, so no DNA is shown, and the CDR3 is as TCRdb lists it. The chain carries TRBV19 and TRBJ2-1; the listed D gene, TRBD1, was not tested against the DNA. Per the germline V gene, CDR1 is LNHDA and CDR2 is SQIVND (reference sequence). Ends included, the CDR3 has 14 residues. The CDR3 protein is CDRKRGSRGREQGG.

This clonotype has just a few counts. The V gene is TRBV5-6, the J gene TRBJ2-1; TRBD2 agrees at 11 bases. This CDR3 has 17 residues. The V and J ends lost 0 bases and 7 bases, in that order; junction bases with no gene match: 9. Germline CDR1 is SGHDT and CDR2 is YYEEEE. The CDR3 DNA reads TGTGCCAGCAGCTTGGTGTCCCCTCTAGCGGGGGGAAATGAGCAGTTCTTC. Translation: CASSLVSPLAGGNEQFF. Complete variable domain (other parts from reference TRBV5-6 and TRBJ2-1): DAGVTQSPTHLIKTRGQQVTLRCSPKSGHDTVSWYQQALGQGPQFIFQYYEEEERQRGNFPDRFSGHQFPNYSSELNVNALLLGDSALYLCASSLVSPLAGGNEQFFGPGTRLTVL.

In its sample, this clonotype ranks as medium-sized. CDR3 sequence reads: CASSLEIAGDNTDTQYF. The DNA for the CDR3 is TGTGCCAGCAGCTTAGAGATAGCGGGGGATAACACAGATACGCAGTATTTT. The chain couples TRBV7-6 to TRBJ2-3; 9 positions match TRBD2. The CDR3 is made up of 17 amino acids. Trimming removed 1 base from V and 2 bases from J; junction bases left unmatched: 7. Germline-derived CDR1 and CDR2 are SGHVS and FNYEAQ.

By sample fraction, this clonotype is large. This chain connects TRBV6-1 to TRBJ2-6; 9 positions agree with TRBD1. Trimming cost V 6 bases and J 3 bases; bases outside gene matches: 3. The CDR3 covers 15 residues. Germline assignment: CDR1 MNHNS and CDR2 SASEGT. In DNA, the CDR3 is TGTGCCAGCAGGACAGGGGGGAGTGGGGCCAACGTCCTGACTTTC. It translates to CASRTGGSGANVLTF.

The chain recombines TRBV6-1 with TRBJ2-7, with D possibly being TRBD1 or TRBD2 (5 bases each). Deletions cut 5 bases from V and 3 bases from J, with 20 bases between. In germline, CDR1 is MNHNS, CDR2 SASEGT. The CDR3 covers 16 residues. The CDR3 is CASSYCPGPPVYEQYF. For the CDR3, the DNA is TGTGCCAGCAGTTACTGTCCGGGACCCCCCGTCTACGAGCAGTACTTC.

Judged by abundance, this clonotype is large (0.1 to 1%). This rearrangement joins TRBV19 to TRBJ2-7, with 7 bases aligning to TRBD1. Germline CDR1 is LNHDA and CDR2 is SQIVND (reference sequence). CDR3 length: 13 residues. V lost 10 bases to trimming and J lost 4 bases; unmatched junction nucleotides: 10. CDR3 protein: CATSRDRKYEQYF. The DNA for the CDR3 is TGTGCCACCAGTCGGGACAGAAAGTACGAGCAGTACTTC.

By share of the sample, this clonotype is medium-sized. This chain joins TRBV6-1 and TRBJ2-2, with D possibly matching TRBD1 (7 bases). This CDR3 contains 14 residues. CDR1 is MNHNS, CDR2 SASEGT, per germline. Trimming cost V 4 bases and J 4 bases, with 10 bases left between them. The CDR3 DNA reads TGTGCCAGCAGTGCGCAGGGGGGCACCGGGGAGCTGTTTTTT. Its translation is CASSAQGGTGELFF.